This paragraph covers one TCR beta chain sequence. This clone appeared once. Its antigen has not been determined. No base-level quality is on record; no much larger clone is a single base apart. Using the deep immunoSEQ assay, TCR CDR3 regions were amplified from genomic DNA by multiplex PCR. For each cell subset, the extracted genomic DNA was distributed evenly across all wells of several immunoSEQ 96-well plates, and each plate served as one replicate. For sorted subsets, 150 to 250 ng of genomic DNA, equivalent to 25,000 to 35,000 T cell genomes, went into each replicate PCR. Purified libraries were measured with a Qubit 3.0 fluorometer, size-checked on a Bioanalyzer 2100, and measured again with the KAPA Library Quantification kit. A separate single-read 150-cycle Illumina NextSeq 550 flow cell was used to sequence each immunoSEQ 96-well plate. Processing in the source paper ran as follows. Because only junctional sequences without quality scores were contained in the immunoSEQ output, filtering matching that applied to full-length reads could not be performed. To assign V/J genes and CDR3, sequences were annotated against IMGT germline references using PyIR, a Python wrapper for IgBLAST v1.9. Reads were filtered out if the reads had weak V/J assignments (E-value above 1e-6), no CDR3, stop codons, out-of-frame junctions, or ambiguous translated residues. A V3J clonotype was defined by an identical inferred V gene, J gene, and CDR3 amino acid sequence. To compute the percentage overlap between repertoires, the number of shared unique clonotypes was divided by the size of the smaller repertoire. Richness of each repertoire was evaluated using RTK rarefaction, the Chao1 estimator, and Recon v2.1 estimates of unobserved clonotypes. Generation probabilities for all TCRbeta clonotypes obtained by the gDNA method from a handful of donors were computed using OLGA. The table comes from immuneACCESS by way of TCRdb, which keeps in-frame sequences with V and J called. Part of the clones is missing from these tables; in studies checked, under half for an unresolved V gene and the rest for unknown reasons. For V, J and clone size, that table is used; D and trimming come from the DNA. The sample includes around 700,000 clones, with 72% observed a single time. The ten biggest clones cover approximately 1.8% of the sample.

The germline V gene specifies MGHRA as CDR1 and YSYEKL as CDR2. CDR3 length: 14 amino acids, cysteine to phenylalanine. The entry retains the CDR3 DNA only, 42 bases that are in frame from base 1. Trimming takes 0 bases off V and 12 bases off J; junction bases not matched to a gene: 7. This record belongs to a study of shared clonotypes between healthy human individuals (dated by TCRdb to 2019 to 2021). About the investigation overall: The cohort comprised a couple of women and three men aged 18 to 49 years. Per donor, three plates each were used for CD4 naive and CD4 memory, two for CD8 naive, and one for CD8 memory. Blood TCR repertoires of roughly 5 healthy adults were deeply sequenced to estimate repertoire size and the extent of clonotype sharing between individuals. Different laboratories and diverse techniques were used to prepare libraries and sequence TCR repertoires, to increase sequencing depth and limit assay-specific biases. Each donor's leukapheresis produced roughly between roughly 0.94 and 9.5 billion PBMCs.

General findings and caveats noted by the study authors: Compared with non-shared clonotypes, clonotypes shared by all four sorted-subset donors had higher generation probabilities. Larger estimated clonotype richness was generally found for naive subsets than for memory subsets. Rarefaction of sorted-subset datasets indicated incomplete sequencing despite the large sequencing depth. Sampling was restricted to blood, and TCR repertoires in tissues likely differ from the TCR repertoires found in blood. Sharing across several donors was observed for around 5% of naive CD4, about 3.2% of naive CD8, around 2.5% of memory CD4, and roughly 0.4% of memory CD8 clonotypes. Because the study included only a small number of donors, the genetic and exposure-history diversity represented was limited. Pairwise subsampling led to the expectation that sequencing depth would affect the degree of clonotype sharing among donors.

The donors were healthy, HIV-negative adults who had no recently reported acute infections or vaccinations. Every donor was a Caucasian adult residing in Nashville, Tennessee, USA. CD4+ T cells were enriched by magnetic negative selection; naive cells were then positively selected on CD45RA, and the negative fraction formed the memory subset. Blood was collected by leukapheresis, and PBMCs were isolated by Ficoll-Histopaque density gradient centrifugation and then cryopreserved in liquid nitrogen vapor phase. Analytical flow cytometry was used to check the purity and quantity of every magnetically sorted T cell population. From each sorted fraction, genomic DNA was isolated and quantified by UV absorbance on a Nanodrop 2000c.

The material sequenced was memory CD4+ T cells sorted from blood. The cell subset or site label, as the study defines it: CD45RA-negative fraction. The sequence derives from a woman aged 30 to 39 in good health. The rearrangement joined TRBV4-1 to TRBJ2-1, with 8 bases matching TRBD2. The CDR3 region reads CASSQEIVREAQFF. The DNA sequence is as follows: TGCGCCAGCAGCCAAGAAATAGTGCGGGAGGCGCAGTTCTTC.